A single sample gave rise to the 20 T cell receptor beta chains below, sequenced in a study of cytomegalovirus exposure and HLA in healthy donors. Primers: 60 Vbeta forward and 13 Jbeta reverse. Method: immunoSEQ multiplex PCR; TCRdb's copy keeps in-frame clones and lacks some. The profile covers approximately 88,000 clones, with 75% to 80% appearing a single time and about 4% taken by the ten largest. The sequenced sample was PBMCs. All receptors derive from a young man in good health and CMV-seronegative.

The chain uses TRBV6-1 and TRBJ2-7, with 7 bases aligning to TRBD1. V lost 1 base and J lost 5; bases outside the gene matches: 5. CDR1 and CDR2 (germline): MNHNS, SASEGT. The CDR3 spans 14 residues. CDR3 sequence (DNA): TGTGCCAGCAGTGAAGTCAGGGGGTTCGACGAGCAGTACTTC. Protein sequence: CASSEVRGFDEQYF.

The chain carries TRBV6-1 and TRBJ1-2; perhaps TRBD1 as D (5 bases). The V end lost 7 bases, the J end lost 8 bases, and 11 bases lay between the germline ends. CDR3 length: 11 amino acids. From germline, CDR1 is MNHNS and CDR2 SASEGT. Here the CDR3 reads CASKGAGGYTF. The CDR3 nucleotides are TGTGCCAGCAAAGGGGCGGGGGGCTACACCTTC.

This clone appeared a few times. The chain couples TRBV27 to TRBJ1-2; TRBD1 agrees at 7 bases. This CDR3 is built from 13 residues. The V and J ends lost 5 bases and 8 bases, in that order; junction bases with no gene match: 8. In germline, CDR1 is MNHEY, CDR2 SMNVEV (reference sequence). DNA of the CDR3: TGTGCCAGCAGTCCAGAACGAGGGGGCGGCTACACCTTC. Translating it yields CASSPERGGGYTF.

The genes are TRBV6-5 and TRBJ2-5; 8 bases fit TRBD1. The DNA end is more similar to TRBJ2-7, so the J call may be wrong. The CDR3 totals 13 residues. Germline CDR1 MNHEY, CDR2 SVGAGI. The CDR3 reads CASRSDRAGEQYF. The CDR3 DNA sequence: TGTGCCAGCAGATCGGACAGGGCTGGCGAGCAGTACTTC.

The chain recombines TRBV10-2 with TRBJ2-1; the match to TRBD1 covers 7 bases. CDR3 length: 17 amino acids. CDR1 WSHSY and CDR2 SAAADI come from the germline V gene. V shed 1 base, J shed 7 bases, and the junction held 13 bases outside the gene matches. CDR3 protein: CASSEYPGWAGGNEQFF. CDR3 sequence (DNA): TGCGCCAGCAGTGAGTATCCTGGCTGGGCAGGGGGAAATGAGCAGTTCTTC.

This rearrangement joins TRBV5-1 to TRBJ2-3; tentatively, D is TRBD2 (5 bases). The CDR3 contains 14 residues. Germline CDR1 is SGHRS and CDR2 is YFSETQ. With 6 bases removed from V and 2 bases from J, the gap between germline ends came to 13 bases. The CDR3 DNA sequence: TGCGCCAGCACCACGGCCGGGATCACAGATACGCAGTATTTT. This sequence encodes CASTTAGITDTQYF.

This clone was observed a handful of times. The chain carries TRBV2 and TRBJ1-5; no definite D call. The germline V gene has CDR1 SNHLY and CDR2 FYNNEI. V lost 1 base and J lost 9, with 7 bases in between. The CDR3 has 12 amino acids. CDR3 in amino acids: CASSEGGWPQHF. The CDR3, as DNA: TGTGCCAGCAGTGAAGGAGGTTGGCCCCAGCATTTT.

The chain joins TRBV5-1 to TRBJ2-7; D remains unclear. CDR3 length equals 17 residues. V was pared by 4 bases and J by 5 bases, with 25 bases between. Germline V gene data show CDR1 as SGHRS and CDR2 as YFSETQ. The CDR3 nucleotides read TGCGCCAGCAGCCCCTATCCCTTCCGGTCAGCTCAGGACGAGCAGTACTTC. It is translated as CASSPYPFRSAQDEQYF.

This clone was detected once. The V and J genes are TRBV28 and TRBJ1-4; TRBD1 might be the D (5 bases). Trimming took 4 bases from V and 4 from J, leaving 13 bases between them. This CDR3 comprises 15 residues. Germline loops: CDR1 MDHEN, CDR2 SYDVKM. The CDR3 nucleotides are TGTGCCAGCAGTTACACAGCAGGGTTTAATGAAAAACTGTTTTTT. Translation: CASSYTAGFNEKLFF.

In nucleotides, the CDR3 is TGTGCCAGCAGTTACTCGTCTAGTACTCACTCCTACGAGCAGTACTTC. Translated, it gives CASSYSSSTHSYEQYF. The J gene is TRBJ2-7, the V gene TRBV6-5; D remains unclear. V shed 0 bases and J shed 0 bases, with 12 bases lying between them. The CDR3 covers 16 residues. Germline V gives CDR1 MNHEY, CDR2 SVGAGI.

To note about this clone: Different DNA sequences within this sample yield the same CDR3. V and J are TRBV7-9 and TRBJ1-1; tentatively, D is TRBD1 (5 bases). The germline V gene has CDR1 SEHNR and CDR2 FQNEAQ (reference sequence). Trimming cost V 1 base and J 4 bases, with 10 bases left between them. This CDR3 comprises 14 residues. The DNA of the CDR3 is TGTGCCAGCAGCTTAGTTGGGGGGGGCACTGAAGCTTTCTTT. Translation gives CASSLVGGGTEAFF. The variable domain in full, with the rest retrieved from reference TRBV7-9 and TRBJ1-1, is DTGVSQNPRHKITKRGQNVTFRCDPISEHNRLYWYRQTLGQGPEFLTYFQNEAQLEKSRLLSDRFSAERPKGSFSTLEIQRTEQGDSAMYLCASSLVGGGTEAFFGQGTRLTVV.

The genes are TRBV27 and TRBJ2-2; 12 nucleotides match TRBD2. Germline lookup yields CDR1 MNHEY and CDR2 SMNVEV (reference sequence). This CDR3 has 18 residues. Unmatched junction bases numbered 11, after V lost 5 bases and J lost 4 bases. The CDR3 DNA follows: TGTGCCAGCAGTCCCGGACTAGCGGGGATTGGGAGCACCGGGGAGCTGTTTTTT. Residues: CASSPGLAGIGSTGELFF.

The chain couples TRBV29-1 to TRBJ1-2, with a weak D call TRBD1 (6 bases). Germline CDR1 reads SQVTM; CDR2 reads ANQGSEA. Trimming stripped 0 bases from V and 4 bases from J, with 24 bases between. CDR3 size: 18 residues. The CDR3 sequence: CSVEDRSAPKGVGYGYTF. In DNA form, the CDR3 reads TGCAGCGTTGAAGATAGGTCCGCTCCGAAGGGGGTCGGCTATGGCTACACCTTC.

The V and J genes are TRBV7-2 and TRBJ1-2; perhaps TRBD1 as D (6 bases). CDR1 and CDR2 (germline): SGHTA, FQGNSA. This CDR3 has 17 residues. Trimming left V 3 bases short and J 2 bases short, with 19 bases between. The CDR3 DNA sequence: TGTGCCAGCAGCTTGCACGCAAAAGACAGGCCCAACTATGGCTACACCTTC. It translates to CASSLHAKDRPNYGYTF.

The chain is built from TRBV11-3 and TRBJ2-3, with 14 nucleotides matching TRBD2. This CDR3 has 15 residues. V dropped 5 bases and J dropped 5; count of bases not matched to a gene: 3. The germline V gene encodes CDR1 SGHNT and CDR2 YENEEA. The CDR3 region has the DNA TGTGCCAGCAGCGAGACTAGCGGGAGGGGAGATACGCAGTATTTT. This encodes CASSETSGRGDTQYF.

The chain combines TRBV6-5 with TRBJ2-2; D may be TRBD2 (6 bases). V was clipped by 2 bases and J by 10 bases, with 14 bases between them. The germline V gene encodes CDR1 MNHEY and CDR2 SVGAGI. CDR3 size: 14 residues. The DNA of the CDR3 is TGTGCCAGCAGTTACACCACCGGGACTGTGGAGCTGTTTTTT. It encodes CASSYTTGTVELFF.

The V call is TRBV18, the J call TRBJ2-7; D is uncertain. V lost 0 bases to trimming and J lost 6 bases, with 12 bases between them. CDR3 length equals 14 residues. The V gene's germline CDR1 is KGHSH and CDR2 LQKENI. The CDR3 coding sequence is TGTGCCAGCTCACCACCGACATCCGTTAGCGAGCAGTACTTC. This gives the protein CASSPPTSVSEQYF.

This clone was recorded a few times. The chain links TRBV28 to TRBJ1-2; 10 positions match TRBD1. Unmatched junction bases numbered 7, after V lost 6 bases and J lost 6 bases. The germline V gene encodes CDR1 MDHEN and CDR2 SYDVKM. The CDR3 totals 14 residues. In DNA form, the CDR3 reads TGTGCCAGCAGACGGGGGACAGGGGAAGATGGCTACACCTTC. Amino acid sequence: CASRRGTGEDGYTF.

This chain links TRBV6-5 with TRBJ2-7; tentative D call: TRBD1 (6 bases). V was cut by 5 bases and J by 3 bases, with 14 bases left in between. Germline V lookup: CDR1 MNHEY, CDR2 SVGAGI. The CDR3 is 14 amino acids. The CDR3 reads CASSKQGPIYEQYF. The CDR3 region has the DNA TGTGCCAGCAGTAAACAGGGTCCGATCTACGAGCAGTACTTC.

The J gene is TRBJ2-2, the V gene TRBV7-2; D gene ambiguous. V gave up 5 bases and J gave up 2 bases, with 6 bases separating them. The CDR3 contains 13 residues. CDR1 is SGHTA, CDR2 FQGNSA, per germline. The chain's CDR3 is CASSVTNTGELFF. As DNA, the CDR3 is TGTGCCAGCAGCGTCACTAACACCGGGGAGCTGTTTTTT.